The following is a T cell receptor beta chain sequence with its context. Its antigen is unidentified. This table comes from immunoSEQ multiplex PCR, and its TCRdb copy is limited to in-frame clones, with some not included. The table includes more than 70,000 clones, approximately 96% detected once. These data come from a study of human thymus T cells. Study observations and caveats: Thymic and blood repertoires seemed to favor certain V and J genes. What related research reported was that thymic repertoires overlapped highly among unrelated individuals.

In corrective heart surgery, resections were taken, and these provided the thymus tissue. Congenital heart defects were the reason for the corrective surgery that the donors, healthy Finnish infants, were having. Germline CDR1 SGHVS, CDR2 FQNEAQ. V lost 3 bases to trimming and J lost 2 bases; unmatched junction nucleotides: 5. The CDR3 runs to 16 residues. The sequencing input was thymus tissue. The V gene is TRBV7-8, the J gene TRBJ2-2; 8 bases match TRBD2. The clonotype originates from a boy less than two years old with a congenital heart defect but otherwise immunologically healthy. CDR3 residues: CASSFRTSPNTGELFF. For the CDR3, the DNA is TGTGCCAGCAGCTTCCGGACTAGCCCTAACACCGGGGAGCTGTTTTTT.